A selection of T cell receptor beta chains follows, all from one sample in a study of PD-1 blockade in classical Hodgkin lymphoma. The data were produced by immunoSEQ multiplex PCR, yet TCRdb's version contains in-frame clones alone and is incomplete. The sample shows around 30,000 clones, roughly nine tenths of them seen only once. Sequences were obtained from peripheral blood mononuclear cells (PBMCs). The receptor source for this set is a human donor with classical Hodgkin lymphoma. Both conserved end residues are part of each CDR3.

TRBV5-1,TRBJ1-1,CASIGMNTEAFF
TRBV5-4,TRBJ2-5,CASSLEPAQETQYF
TRBV7-9,TRBJ2-5,CASSRLGSGEQETQYF
TRBV9,TRBJ2-3,CASSVNPGLAGGTDTQYF
TRBV11-2,TRBJ2-3,CASSSTSGGTDTQYF
TRBV6-5,TRBJ1-5,CASNRDRGTQPQHF
TRBV4-3,TRBJ2-2,CASSQDPSGANTGELFF
TRBV28,TRBJ2-1,CASSLGSNEQFF
TRBV6-4,TRBJ2-4,CASTPGGGLAKNIQYF
TRBV7-9,TRBJ1-5,CASSVGEGQPQHF
TRBV5-6,TRBJ2-3,CASNFARGRGSDTQYF
TRBV9,TRBJ2-1,CASSVDLRLSGENNEQFF
TRBV7-2,TRBJ2-5,CASSPTGQGATQETQYF
TRBV19,TRBJ1-3,CASSLDASSGNTIYF
TRBV4-2,TRBJ2-3,CASSPSGETDTQYF
TRBV19,TRBJ2-3,CASVPTTGGGGSTDTQYF
TRBV5-6,TRBJ1-2,CASSADQANYGYTF
TRBV4-1,TRBJ1-5,CASSQVSVNQPQHF
TRBV20-1,TRBJ2-3,CSARPQRTQYF
TRBV19,TRBJ2-5,CASSPPTGVGETQYF
TRBV10-3,TRBJ2-7,CAISRDFSYEQYF
TRBV9,TRBJ2-1,CASSVATGGPINEQFF
TRBV28,TRBJ2-7,CATSPRAATYEQYF
TRBV6-6,TRBJ1-5,CASSYSNGQPQHF
TRBV27,TRBJ1-2,CASSRGQSSNYGYTF
TRBV4-3,TRBJ2-3,CASSQAGDTQYF